This T cell receptor (delta chain) was sequenced for a study of gamma-delta T cells after stem cell transplantation. TCRdb called clones anew from the RT-PCR reads with CATT. Of 1,500 to 1,700 delta-chain clones in the sample, under 2% were seen once. About this clone itself: The translation of this DNA and the TCRdb protein of a much larger clone differ at residue 12, probably owing to a read error; the protein shown here is translated from the DNA.

The sample was gamma-delta T cells. The TCR originated in a human donor. It is not recorded whose cells these are; they may come from a transplant donor.

As DNA, the CDR3 is TGTGCTCTTGGGGAATTCCGACGGCCTTCCCCGACCGGGGGACTACCCCTGATCTTT. Translating gives CALGEFRRPSPTGGLPLIF. This chain uses TRDV1 with TRDJ4; D may be TRDD2 or TRDD3 (6 bases each). Germline CDR1 is TSWWSYY and CDR2 is QGS. With 2 bases removed from V and 4 bases from J, the gap between germline ends came to 29 bases. The CDR3 extends over 19 amino acids.